The present T cell receptor (beta chain) was sequenced within a study of T cell responses to AZD1222 COVID-19 vaccine. Study results and caveats: Most donors were white British and more were female, and clonal diversity was possibly underestimated. Spike was spanned by vaccine-associated CD4 TCRs, with dominance at 160-218 and 743-854. It was only after the peak T cell response that any repertoires were sampled.

Profiled with immunoSEQ multiplex PCR; TCRdb holds only in-frame clones, not every one. The table has approximately 180,000 clones, 85% to 90% seen once. V was cut by 0 bases and J by 0 bases, with 8 bases left in between. From germline, CDR1 is LGHDT and CDR2 YNNKEL (reference sequence). This CDR3 has 15 residues. This clone was counted only a few times. What it binds is not known. The sequence came from an adult who received the MenACWY meningococcal vaccine as a control. The chain joins TRBV3-1 (or the pseudogene TRBV3-2) to TRBJ1-1, with D hard to call. This specimen consisted of peripheral blood, obtained 28 days after the second dose of the MenACWY control vaccine. The CDR3, as DNA: TGTGCCAGCAGCCAAGATGGCCAGTTGAACACTGAAGCTTTCTTT. Translation gives CASSQDGQLNTEAFF.